This T cell receptor beta chain was observed in a study of T cells in localized non-small cell lung cancer. Overall study results and limits: A denser population of T cells in blood accompanied longer overall survival. T cell clonality was highest in uninvolved adjacent lung, above tumor. For the top 100 tumor clones, a median about 60 also appeared in adjacent lung.

The germline V and J ends were trimmed by 6 bases and 8 bases, with 16 bases remaining between them. The CDR3 runs to 13 residues. Harvested at least 2 cm beyond the tumor margin, adjacent lung showed no atypia. In this sample, this clone turned up a few times. Its target is unknown. Some clones are missing from TCRdb's copy, which holds only in-frame ones; the method was immunoSEQ multiplex PCR. The sample lists about 3,500 clones, 25% to 30% occurring once. This sequence joins TRBV23-1 and TRBJ1-1; D is perhaps TRBD1 (6 bases). TRBV23-1 has ORF status, its function being uncertain. This TCR was sampled from a woman aged 35 to 70 with stage I lung adenocarcinoma. The specimen comprised normal lung tissue next to the tumor, sampled before any cancer treatment. CDR3 loop: CASSLSPGQEAFF. For the CDR3, the DNA is TGCGCCAGCAGCTTGAGCCCAGGACAGGAAGCTTTCTTT.